These 18 T cell receptor beta chains came from one sample sequenced in a study of T cells after yellow fever vaccination. TCRdb used MiXCR to reprocess the 5' RACE reads, holding one entry per CDR3 protein. The data show more than 250,000 distinct CDR3 sequences, 6.8% seen once. Material: PBMCs, obtained roughly seven weeks after the first yellow fever vaccination. Receptor source: a man younger than 35 who received the YFV17D yellow fever vaccine.

This clonotype was seen a handful of times. The chain joins TRBV11-1 to TRBJ2-7; 15 nucleotides agree with TRBD2. CDR1 is SGHAT and CDR2 is FQDESV in the germline V gene (reference sequence). The ends lost 5 bases at V and 2 bases at J; junction bases unmatched: 10. This CDR3 has 18 amino acids. In DNA, the CDR3 is TGTGCCAGCAGCCCCGGGACTAGCGGGGGGAACCCTACCTACGAGCAGTACTTC. Protein: CASSPGTSGGNPTYEQYF.

This clonotype was picked up a small number of times. This chain connects TRBV4-2 to TRBJ2-2, with TRBD2 as a possible D gene (7 bases). Trimming shortened V by 3 bases and J by 3 bases, and 17 bases separated the two germline ends. CDR1 LGHNA and CDR2 YNFKEQ come from the germline V gene. The CDR3 runs 17 residues. This CDR3 reads CASSHDEGGGHTGELFF. CDR3 DNA sequence: TGTGCCAGCAGCCACGATGAAGGGGGGGGGCACACCGGGGAGCTGTTTTTT.

The chain employs TRBV7-2 and TRBJ1-2; 7 bases align to TRBD1. After removal of 5 bases from V and 4 bases from J, the junction contained 7 bases not matched to a gene. CDR3 size: 14 residues. Germline V lookup: CDR1 SGHTA, CDR2 FQGNSA. CDR3 in DNA: TGTGCCAGCAGCCCAACGGGACAGCCCTATGGCTACACCTTC. Amino acid sequence: CASSPTGQPYGYTF.

This sequence joins TRBV6-6 and TRBJ1-5, with D hard to call. This CDR3 is 13 amino acids long. Germline V gene sequence: CDR1 MNHNY, CDR2 SVGAGI (reference sequence). Deletions cut 11 bases from V and 0 bases from J, with 11 bases between. CDR3 protein: CAVTVNSNQPQHF. In nucleotides, the CDR3 is TGTGCCGTCACAGTCAATAGCAATCAGCCCCAGCATTTT.

This clonotype was seen a few times. This rearrangement joins TRBV20-1 to TRBJ2-3; 15 bases line up with TRBD2. V trimming: 5 bases; J trimming: 6 bases; junction bases outside the gene matches: 3. Germline V lookup: CDR1 DFQATT, CDR2 SNEGSKA (reference sequence). CDR3 length: 14 amino acids. The CDR3 DNA reads as TGCAGTGCTGGACTAGCGGGGGGGCCGGATACGCAGTATTTT. This translates into CSAGLAGGPDTQYF.

The table lists this clonotype with a few counts. J is TRBJ2-3 and V is TRBV7-2; maybe TRBD1 (5 bases). V lost 10 bases and J lost 2, with 13 bases in between. Germline-derived CDR1 and CDR2 are SGHTA and FQGNSA. This CDR3 has 13 residues. The CDR3: CATELGDTDTQYF. The CDR3 DNA reads as TGTGCCACCGAGCTAGGGGACACAGATACGCAGTATTTT.

This clonotype was picked up a small number of times. V and J are TRBV7-2 and TRBJ1-2; D uncertain. The CDR3 extends over 14 amino acids. Germline V gives CDR1 SGHTA, CDR2 FQGNSA. V was shortened by 5 bases and J by 8 bases, with 18 bases between the two germline ends. The CDR3 reads CASSLMLWGGGYTF. As DNA, the CDR3 is TGTGCCAGCAGCCTAATGTTGTGGGGTGGCGGCTACACCTTC.

This clonotype was detected ten times or more. The V call is TRBV12-3 or TRBV12-4, the J call TRBJ2-2, with no clear D. Trimming cost V 6 bases and J 1 base, with 6 bases left between them. The CDR3 is made up of 13 amino acids. CDR3 amino acids: CASREQNTGELFF. The CDR3 DNA sequence: TGTGCCAGCAGAGAACAGAACACCGGGGAGCTGTTTTTT.

This clonotype was counted only a few times. The chain combines TRBV20-1 with TRBJ2-3, with 9 positions matching TRBD2. Germline V gives CDR1 DFQATT, CDR2 SNEGSKA (reference sequence). This CDR3 is 16 amino acids long. V lost 6 bases to trimming and J lost 1 base; unmatched junction nucleotides: 11. Here the CDR3 DNA reads TGCAGTGCCACCGGGACTAGCAATTTAGGCACAGATACGCAGTATTTT. It is translated as CSATGTSNLGTDTQYF.

The CDR3 DNA follows: TGCGCCAGCAGCTTGGGGACTAGCGGGGGGGCCGGTTTTAATGAGCAGTTCTTC. This sequence encodes CASSLGTSGGAGFNEQFF. The V and J genes are TRBV5-1 and TRBJ2-1, with 15 bases fitting TRBD2. This CDR3 is 18 amino acids long. The junction had 8 bases not matched to a gene; V was cut back by 0 bases and J by 7 bases. The germline V gene encodes CDR1 SGHRS and CDR2 YFSETQ.

This clonotype was seen many times. This rearrangement joins TRBV15 to TRBJ2-1, with no clear D. CDR1 and CDR2 (germline): LNHNV, YYDKDF (reference sequence). V lost 3 bases and J 8 bases, leaving 11 bases between the germline ends. CDR3 length: 13 residues. The CDR3 sequence: CATSSTRIDEQFF. CDR3 bases: TGTGCCACCAGCAGCACTCGTATCGATGAGCAGTTCTTC.

This clonotype was seen repeatedly, ten times or more. The V call is TRBV7-9, the J call TRBJ2-3; 11 nucleotides agree with TRBD1. The V gene's germline CDR1 is SEHNR and CDR2 FQNEAQ (reference sequence). V shed 4 bases and J 5 bases; nucleotides not matched to a gene: 2. CDR3 length: 14 amino acids. The CDR3, as DNA: TGTGCCAGCAGCTCTGGGACAGGGGGAGATACGCAGTATTTT. The encoded protein is CASSSGTGGDTQYF.

The J gene is TRBJ2-7, the V gene TRBV19, with D possibly being TRBD1 or TRBD2 (5 bases each). The CDR3 length is 10 residues. The V and J ends lost 10 bases and 12 bases respectively, with 16 bases between them. The germline gives CDR1 LNHDA, CDR2 SQIVND (reference sequence). CDR3 DNA: TGTGCCACCTCTTCGGGGCGTCCGTACGTC. Its protein product is CATSSGRPYV.

This clonotype was seen at least ten times. The chain couples TRBV5-1 to TRBJ2-1; D gene unclear. The CDR3 sequence is 13 residues long. The germline V gene encodes CDR1 SGHRS and CDR2 YFSETQ. With 0 bases removed from V and 8 bases from J, the gap between germline ends came to 9 bases. CDR3 nucleotides: TGCGCCAGCAGCTTGGACAGTCCGTATGAGCAGTTCTTC. Amino acid sequence: CASSLDSPYEQFF. Full variable domain (rest looked up from reference TRBV5-1 and TRBJ2-1): KAGVTQTPRYLIKTRGQQVTLSCSPISGHRSVSWYQQTPGQGLQFLFEYFSETQRNKGNFPGRFSGRQFSNSRSEMNVSTLELGDSALYLCASSLDSPYEQFFGPGTRLTVL.

This clonotype was observed a handful of times. V is TRBV19 and J is TRBJ1-5; weak D call: TRBD1 (5 bases). V was cut by 3 bases and J by 5 bases, with 17 bases left in between. CDR3 length: 16 residues. Germline V CDR1 and CDR2: LNHDA, SQIVND (reference sequence). This CDR3 reads CASSISIRVRYQPQHF. CDR3 DNA sequence: TGTGCCAGTAGTATTTCCATCAGGGTCAGATATCAGCCCCAGCATTTT.

The V call is TRBV20-1, the J call TRBJ2-1, with D perhaps TRBD2 (6 bases). Germline CDR1 and CDR2: DFQATT and SNEGSKA (reference sequence). The CDR3 length is 15 residues. The V end lost 1 base, the J end lost 4 bases, and 14 bases lay between the germline ends. In DNA, the CDR3 is TGCAGTGCTAGAGGGATGGCCGGGGGTTACAATGAGCAGTTCTTC. It translates to CSARGMAGGYNEQFF.

A few counts support this clonotype. The CDR3 bases are TGTGCCAGCAGTTACATACGGCGGAACACTGAAGCTTTCTTT. Its translation: CASSYIRRNTEAFF. The rearrangement uses TRBV6-2 or TRBV6-3 and TRBJ1-1, with D uncertain. V lost 2 bases to trimming and J lost 1 base, with 8 bases between them. The length of the CDR3 is 14 residues. Germline V gene lookup returns CDR1 MNHEY and CDR2 SVGEGT.

The table lists this clonotype with a few counts. V and J are TRBV7-2 and TRBJ2-5; D perhaps matches TRBD2 (6 bases). The ends were cut back, 5 bases at V and 7 bases at J, with 14 bases in the middle. Germline CDR1 SGHTA, CDR2 FQGNSA. This CDR3 is built from 13 residues. The CDR3 reads CASSTREEGTQYF. For the CDR3, the DNA is TGTGCCAGCAGCACCCGAGAGGAGGGGACCCAGTACTTC.